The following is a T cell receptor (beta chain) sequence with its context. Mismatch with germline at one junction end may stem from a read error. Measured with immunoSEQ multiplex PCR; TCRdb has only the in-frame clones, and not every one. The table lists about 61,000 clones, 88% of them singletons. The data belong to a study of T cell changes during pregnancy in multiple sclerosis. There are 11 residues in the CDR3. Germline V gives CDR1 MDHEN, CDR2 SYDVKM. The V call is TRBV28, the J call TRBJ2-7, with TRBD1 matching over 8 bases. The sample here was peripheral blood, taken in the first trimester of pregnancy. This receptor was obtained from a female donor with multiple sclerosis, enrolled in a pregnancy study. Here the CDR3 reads CASSTRDRRDF. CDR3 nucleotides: TGTGCCAGCAGTACCCGGGACAGGAGGGACTTC.